This is a list of T cell receptor beta chains from one sample in a study of T cells in narcolepsy. Some clones are missing from TCRdb's copy, which holds only in-frame ones; the method was immunoSEQ multiplex PCR. The sample lists 28,000 or so clones, roughly four fifths seen once, with about 1.2% in the top ten. The sequenced sample consisted of CD45RA- memory CD4+ T cells from PBMCs. These receptors originate from a human donor with narcolepsy. The CDR3 runs from the conserved cysteine through the conserved F or W.

v_gene: TRBV5-1; CDR3aa: CASRIEAGLLNTEAFF
v_gene: TRBV29-1; CDR3aa: CSVRDNTGELFF
v_gene: TRBV28; CDR3aa: CASRRNGGNTEAFF
v_gene: TRBV5-1; CDR3aa: CASKQGALGGNTEAFF
v_gene: TRBV28; CDR3aa: CASTPSWNAEAFF
v_gene: TRBV5-5; CDR3aa: CASSLGGAAAQYF
v_gene: TRBV7-9; CDR3aa: CASSLKGSTDTQYF
v_gene: TRBV13; CDR3aa: CASTISGGYSYEQYF
v_gene: TRBV5-6; CDR3aa: CASSSYLESYNQPQHF
v_gene: TRBV7-9; CDR3aa: CASTLGTEAFF
v_gene: TRBV6-1; CDR3aa: CASSRGNEKLFF
v_gene: TRBV11-2; CDR3aa: CASSLGNLRETQYF
v_gene: TRBV30; CDR3aa: CAWSVWGQLPYEQYF
v_gene: TRBV28; CDR3aa: CASSSRRDTQYF
v_gene: TRBV29-1; CDR3aa: CSPREGETQYF
v_gene: TRBV7-2; CDR3aa: CASSLATASSSYEQYF
v_gene: TRBV5-4; CDR3aa: CASSQLAGQRSYNEQFF
v_gene: TRBV6-6; CDR3aa: CASSLRPGPYGYTF
v_gene: TRBV30; CDR3aa: CAWSVLYEQYF
v_gene: TRBV13; CDR3aa: CASSARQGWAEKLFF
v_gene: TRBV11-1; CDR3aa: CASSLTSTDTQYF
v_gene: TRBV5-4; CDR3aa: CASSGGLAGDYEQFF
v_gene: TRBV30; CDR3aa: CAWTPRGGYSGNTIYF
v_gene: TRBV30; CDR3aa: CAWRDGRRPYESGYTF
v_gene: TRBV10-3; CDR3aa: CAIRDSSGNTIYF
v_gene: TRBV7-2; CDR3aa: CASSQVVGPTSAAFF
v_gene: TRBV7-9; CDR3aa: CASSFGTGELFF
v_gene: TRBV5-6; CDR3aa: CASSLVGRGGETQYF
v_gene: TRBV18; CDR3aa: CASSLQGGARTDTQYF
v_gene: TRBV14; CDR3aa: CASSTLQINTEAFF
v_gene: TRBV2; CDR3aa: CASSEGFRGHF
v_gene: TRBV6-1; CDR3aa: CASRSYEQYF